Listed below are T cell receptor beta chains from one sample, sequenced in a study of cytomegalovirus exposure and HLA in healthy donors. The table came from immunoSEQ multiplex PCR; TCRdb's copy has only in-frame clones and leaves some out. The sample table sets out around 37,000 clones. The sequenced sample was PBMCs. Source of these receptors: a human donor in good health. The CDR3 runs from the conserved cysteine through the conserved F or W. D genes are given only for firm matches.

d_call cdr3_length j_call v_call cdr3_aa cdr3_nt
TRBD1 17 TRBJ1-5 TRBV6-1 CASSGPGGDRGNQPQHF TGTGCCAGCAGTGGGCCAGGGGGCGATCGGGGCAATCAGCCCCAGCATTTT
TRBD1 13 TRBJ1-6 TRBV28 CASSTGGYSPLHF TGTGCCAGCAGCACAGGGGGCTATTCACCCCTCCACTTT
NA 13 TRBJ1-2 TRBV27 CASSLDPGGGYTF TGTGCCAGCAGTTTGGACCCAGGAGGAGGCTACACCTTC
TRBD1 15 TRBJ1-1 TRBV5-5 CASSADRGRVTEAFF TGTGCCAGCAGCGCAGACAGGGGGCGAGTTACTGAAGCTTTCTTT
NA 15 TRBJ2-2 TRBV6-1 CASTQGGGRAGELFF TGTGCCAGCACCCAAGGGGGGGGTCGAGCCGGGGAGCTGTTTTTT
NA 15 TRBJ2-3 TRBV11-1 CASSLGTSSTDTQYF TGTGCCAGCAGCCTCGGGACATCAAGCACAGATACGCAGTATTTT
NA 15 TRBJ1-1 TRBV7-3 CASSLLGLMNTEAFF TGTGCCAGCAGCTTACTAGGACTGATGAACACTGAAGCTTTCTTT
TRBD1 14 TRBJ1-4 TRBV2 CASSPDRADEKLFF TGTGCCAGCAGTCCGGACAGGGCTGATGAAAAACTGTTTTTT
NA 14 TRBJ2-5 TRBV5-6 CASSAARSQETQYF TGTGCCAGCAGCGCGGCCAGATCGCAAGAGACCCAGTACTTC
NA 13 TRBJ2-3 TRBV5-1 CASSFRDTDTQYF TGCGCCAGCAGCTTCAGGGACACAGATACGCAGTATTTT
NA 13 TRBJ2-7 TRBV7-9 CASSSYSSYEQYF TGTGCCAGCAGCTCTTATTCCTCCTACGAGCAGTACTTC
NA 13 TRBJ2-5 TRBV18 CASSLRPQETQYF TGTGCCAGCTCTTTGAGGCCGCAAGAGACCCAGTACTTC
TRBD1 14 TRBJ1-2 TRBV28 CASRLLGQASRYTF TGTGCCAGCAGATTACTGGGACAGGCCTCACGCTACACCTTC
NA 15 TRBJ2-7 TRBV4-1 CASSQDPPGEGEQYF TGCGCCAGCAGCCAAGATCCCCCAGGAGAGGGTGAGCAGTACTTC
TRBD1 14 TRBJ2-5 TRBV5-4 CASSPGQGRETQYF TGTGCCAGCAGCCCAGGACAGGGCCGAGAGACCCAGTACTTC
TRBD1 16 TRBJ2-2 TRBV4-2 CASSQDGQGAYRELFF TGTGCCAGCAGCCAAGATGGGCAGGGGGCGTATCGGGAGCTGTTTTTT
NA 14 TRBJ1-1 TRBV11-3 CASSLDRGAGEAFF TGTGCCAGCAGCTTAGATCGGGGGGCTGGTGAAGCTTTCTTT
TRBD1 15 TRBJ1-2 TRBV6-5 CASSPDRGENYGYTF TGTGCCAGCAGCCCGGACAGGGGTGAAAACTATGGCTACACCTTC
NA 13 TRBJ2-7 TRBV9 CASSVGEGGEQYF TGTGCCAGCAGCGTAGGGGAAGGGGGCGAGCAGTACTTC
TRBD2 13 TRBJ2-5 TRBV6-5 CASRLAGQETQYF TGTGCCAGCCGACTAGCGGGCCAAGAGACCCAGTACTTC
NA 16 TRBJ2-3 TRBV7-3 CASSLMRASSTDTQYF TGTGCCAGCAGCTTAATGCGGGCCTCCAGCACAGATACGCAGTATTTT
TRBD1 15 TRBJ2-5 TRBV7-9 CASSAGTGVQETQYF TGTGCCAGCAGCGCCGGGACAGGGGTCCAAGAGACCCAGTACTTC
TRBD1 17 TRBJ1-1 TRBV28 CASSFLTWTGLNTEAFF TGTGCCAGCAGTTTTCTAACCTGGACAGGTTTGAACACTGAAGCTTTCTTT
NA 13 TRBJ1-4 TRBV10-2 CASRMAGNEKLFF TGCGCCAGCAGAATGGCGGGCAATGAAAAACTGTTTTTT
TRBD1 16 TRBJ2-5 TRBV6-1 CASSEPRTGGAETQYF TGTGCCAGCAGTGAACCCAGGACAGGGGGCGCGGAGACCCAGTACTTC
NA 18 TRBJ1-6 TRBV4-1 CASSQVDMGFSYNSPLHF TGCGCCAGCAGCCAGGTCGACATGGGTTTTTCCTATAATTCACCCCTACACTTT
NA 13 TRBJ1-6 TRBV28 CASSFYHNSPLHF TGTGCCAGCAGTTTCTATCATAATTCACCCCTCCACTTT
TRBD1 14 TRBJ1-2 TRBV5-6 CASSLDRGVDGYTF TGTGCCAGCAGCTTGGACAGGGGAGTCGATGGCTACACCTTC
TRBD2 15 TRBJ2-3 TRBV11-2 CASSDTSGWTDTQYF TGTGCCAGCAGCGACACTAGCGGATGGACAGATACGCAGTATTTT
TRBD1 13 TRBJ2-7 TRBV29-1 CSVRGDRGGEQYF TGCAGCGTCCGGGGGGACAGGGGAGGTGAGCAGTACTTC
NA 15 TRBJ2-1 TRBV28 CASSPGTRGVAEQFF TGTGCCAGCAGTCCCGGGACAAGAGGAGTCGCAGAGCAGTTCTTC
NA 14 TRBJ1-6 TRBV6-4 CASSVSPGNSPLHF TGTGCCAGCAGTGTCTCCCCAGGGAATTCACCCCTCCACTTT
NA 14 TRBJ2-1 TRBV10-1 CASSGGRAYNEQFF TGCGCCAGCAGCGGCGGCAGGGCCTACAATGAGCAGTTCTTC
NA 15 TRBJ2-7 TRBV5-1 CASSLGDFPVSEQYF TGCGCCAGCAGCTTGGGAGACTTTCCAGTCAGCGAGCAGTACTTC
TRBD2 16 TRBJ2-3 TRBV28 CASSPRLAGGLDTQYF TGTGCCAGCAGTCCCCGACTAGCGGGGGGCTTAGATACGCAGTATTTT
NA 11 TRBJ1-1 TRBV4-1 CASSQGSETFF TGCGCCAGCAGCCAAGGCAGCGAAACTTTCTTT
TRBD1 14 TRBJ1-1 TRBV5-1 CASSSTGPTAEAFF TGCGCCAGCAGCTCGACAGGGCCGACCGCTGAAGCTTTCTTT
TRBD1 13 TRBJ1-1 TRBV29-1 CSVLGTGAAEAFF TGCAGCGTCCTGGGAACAGGGGCGGCTGAAGCTTTCTTT
TRBD1 14 TRBJ1-5 TRBV19 CASSAGQERQPQHF TGTGCCAGTAGTGCCGGACAGGAAAGACAGCCCCAGCATTTT
TRBD2 14 TRBJ2-1 TRBV7-2 CASSTQRGHNEQFF TGTGCCAGCAGCACCCAGCGGGGGCACAATGAGCAGTTCTTC
NA 12 TRBJ2-5 TRBV29-1 CSVAGGEETQYF TGCAGCGTTGCGGGGGGCGAGGAGACCCAGTACTTC
NA 14 TRBJ1-2 TRBV5-1 CASSLGPAGDGYTF TGCGCCAGCAGCTTGGGGCCGGCGGGTGATGGCTACACCTTC
TRBD2 16 TRBJ2-5 TRBV6-6 CASSFQSGGAYETQYF TGTGCCAGCAGTTTCCAAAGCGGGGGGGCGTATGAGACCCAGTACTTC
NA 15 TRBJ1-5 TRBV2 CASSDRTDRNQPQHF TGTGCCAGCAGTGATCGGACAGATCGCAATCAGCCCCAGCATTTT
TRBD1 15 TRBJ1-3 TRBV7-8 CASSLSRTGLSTIYF TGTGCCAGCAGCTTATCTAGGACAGGGTTAAGCACCATATATTTT
NA 17 TRBJ1-1 TRBV27 CASSPWSQRGLNTEAFF TGTGCCAGCAGTCCCTGGTCCCAACGGGGTTTGAACACTGAAGCTTTCTTT
TRBD1 15 TRBJ1-2 TRBV7-2 CASRRTGGSNYGYTF TGTGCCAGCAGAAGGACAGGGGGCTCTAACTATGGCTACACCTTC